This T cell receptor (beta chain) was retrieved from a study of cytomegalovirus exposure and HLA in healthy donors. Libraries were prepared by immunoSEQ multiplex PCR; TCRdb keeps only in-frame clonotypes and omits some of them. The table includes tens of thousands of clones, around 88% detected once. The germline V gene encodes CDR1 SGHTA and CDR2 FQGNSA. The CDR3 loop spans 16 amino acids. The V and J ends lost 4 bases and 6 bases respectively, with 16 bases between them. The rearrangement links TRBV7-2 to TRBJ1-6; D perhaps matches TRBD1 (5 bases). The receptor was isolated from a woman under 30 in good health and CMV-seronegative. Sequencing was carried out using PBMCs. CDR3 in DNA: TGTGCCAGCAGCTCATGGGCGGGGGGGGGTAATTCACCCCTCCACTTT. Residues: CASSSWAGGGNSPLHF.